Described below is a single T cell receptor beta chain sequence and its context. The CDR3 is 13 residues long. V shed 2 bases and J shed 8 bases, with 12 bases lying between them. Germline V lookup: CDR1 SGHTA, CDR2 FQGNSA. This specimen comes from a study of technical replicates of blood from a handful of donors. The protocol was immunoSEQ multiplex PCR, while the TCRdb copy is restricted to in-frame clones and leaves out a portion. This sample has 65,000 to 90,000 clones; 90% to 95% occur once, and the top ten carry 0.27%. The sample comprised T cells isolated from PBMCs. V gene TRBV7-2 combines with J gene TRBJ1-2, with D possibly TRBD1 on 6 matching bases. This TCR came from a human donor in good health. CDR3: CASSLRGARGYTF. The CDR3 DNA follows: TGTGCCAGCAGCTTACGGGGGGCGCGCGGCTACACCTTC.